The 11 T cell receptor beta chains below all came from one sample that was sequenced in a study of T-cell memory formation after mild COVID-19. In TCRdb, the 5' RACE reads were re-called with MiXCR into one record per CDR3 protein. Altogether roughly 170,000 distinct CDR3 sequences are present, around a sixth being singletons, with the ten largest covering roughly 4.3%. The material sequenced was PBMCs or a T cell subset sorted from them (not recorded which). The receptors shown here come from a man aged 18 to 35 who had mild COVID-19 (a few samples of this study predate the infection). Cell type and time point are not known.

The J gene is TRBJ2-1, the V gene TRBV7-9, with 9 bases fitting TRBD2. CDR1 is SEHNR, CDR2 FQNEAQ, per germline (reference sequence). This CDR3 has 15 residues. The V segment lost 2 bases and the J segment 5 bases; nucleotides outside the gene matches: 4. The CDR3 bases are TGTGCCAGCAGCTTATTGCGGGGGGGGCACAATGAGCAGTTCTTC. Translated, it gives CASSLLRGGHNEQFF. Together with reference TRBV7-9 and TRBJ2-1, the CDR3 gives the full variable domain: DTGVSQNPRHKITKRGQNVTFRCDPISEHNRLYWYRQTLGQGPEFLTYFQNEAQLEKSRLLSDRFSAERPKGSFSTLEIQRTEQGDSAMYLCASSLLRGGHNEQFFGPGTRLTVL.

This clonotype has more than one count but fewer than ten. The chain has TRBV10-3 and TRBJ1-3; a possible D gene is TRBD1 (5 bases). Deletions cut 10 bases from V and 0 bases from J, with 10 bases between. The CDR3 sequence is 13 residues long. Germline assignment: CDR1 ENHRY and CDR2 SYGVKD. The CDR3: CASHRTSGNTIYF. Written as DNA, the CDR3 is TGTGCCAGCCACAGGACCTCTGGAAACACCATATATTTT.

This clonotype was counted between two and nine times. This rearrangement joins TRBV2 to TRBJ2-1; D is perhaps TRBD1 (6 bases). The CDR3 runs to 13 residues. V was trimmed by 5 bases and J by 7 bases, leaving 12 bases between them. In germline, CDR1 is SNHLY, CDR2 FYNNEI. CDR3 residues: CASSLLGQNEQFF. CDR3 DNA sequence: TGTGCCAGCAGTCTTCTCGGACAGAATGAGCAGTTCTTC.

The chain employs TRBV6-2 or TRBV6-3 and TRBJ2-1; D gene ambiguous. Per germline, CDR1 MNHEY and CDR2 SVGEGT. Trimming cost V 7 bases and J 0 bases, with 4 bases left between them. The length of the CDR3 is 12 residues. The CDR3 sequence is CASTTSYNEQFF. In nucleotides, the CDR3 is TGTGCCAGCACCACCTCCTACAATGAGCAGTTCTTC.

V and J are TRBV11-2 and TRBJ2-7, with 7 bases matching TRBD2. Germline V lookup: CDR1 SGHAT, CDR2 FQNNGV. V shed 6 bases, J shed 0 bases, and the junction held 14 bases outside the gene matches. The length of the CDR3 is 17 residues. The CDR3 DNA follows: TGTGCCAGCAGTAAGGACCCCAGCGGGGTGTCCTCCTACGAGCAGTACGTC. It is translated as CASSKDPSGVSSYEQYV.

This clonotype was observed a few times. The V call is TRBV7-9, the J call TRBJ2-1, with 14 bases fitting TRBD2. Looked up from germline, CDR1 is SEHNR and CDR2 is FQNEAQ (reference sequence). The CDR3 consists of 15 residues. Germline trimming cut 5 bases from V and 8 bases from J; bases unmatched to any gene: 5. The CDR3 sequence is CASSRLAGGLYEQFF. Written as DNA, the CDR3 is TGTGCCAGCAGCCGACTAGCGGGGGGGCTATATGAGCAGTTCTTC.

The chain couples TRBV29-1 to TRBJ2-1; TRBD2 matches at 12 bases. This CDR3 region has 13 residues. Germline loops: CDR1 SQVTM, CDR2 ANQGSEA. The V and J ends lost 3 bases and 7 bases, in that order; junction bases with no gene match: 1. The CDR3 protein is CSVETSGGNEQFF. The CDR3 nucleotides read TGCAGCGTTGAGACTAGCGGGGGTAATGAGCAGTTCTTC.

This clonotype showed up just a few times. The rearrangement uses TRBV6-6 and TRBJ2-1; TRBD2 aligns across 15 bases. Germline loops: CDR1 MNHNY, CDR2 SVGAGI (reference sequence). The V segment lost 3 bases and the J segment 4 bases; nucleotides outside the gene matches: 4. The CDR3 runs to 17 residues. This chain's CDR3 is CASSYVGTSGGYNEQFF. DNA of the CDR3: TGTGCCAGCAGTTATGTCGGGACTAGCGGGGGGTACAATGAGCAGTTCTTC.

The chain combines TRBV12-3 or TRBV12-4 with TRBJ2-5; 9 nucleotides agree with TRBD1. The CDR3 covers 13 residues. Trimming cost V 6 bases and J 5 bases; bases outside gene matches: 4. CDR3 nucleotides: TGTGCCAGCAGACAGGGGGCGGGGGAGACCCAGTACTTC. Amino acids: CASRQGAGETQYF.

The chain couples TRBV29-1 to TRBJ2-1; D gene ambiguous. Germline CDR1 and CDR2: SQVTM and ANQGSEA. This CDR3 is 13 amino acids long. The V end was cut by 6 bases, the J end by 2 bases, with 11 bases between. The CDR3 bases are TGCAGCGTGGGCGAGGACGCCTACAATGAGCAGTTCTTC. Protein sequence: CSVGEDAYNEQFF.

This clonotype was counted a few times. The chain recombines TRBV7-2 with TRBJ2-2; TRBD2 matches at 8 bases. Germline values: CDR1 SGHTA, CDR2 FQGNSA. The V gene end was trimmed by 3 bases and the J gene end by 6 bases; junction bases not matched to a gene: 9. This CDR3 has 16 amino acids. The CDR3: CASSFLAGGRSGELFF. DNA for the CDR3: TGTGCCAGCAGCTTTCTGGCGGGGGGCCGATCCGGGGAGCTGTTTTTT.